Listed below are T cell receptor beta chains from one sample, sequenced in a study of cytomegalovirus exposure and HLA in healthy donors. Data came from immunoSEQ multiplex PCR; TCRdb stores just in-frame clones and leaves some out. The table lists around 160,000 clones. Sequences were obtained from PBMCs. These receptors originate from a woman aged 50 to 65 in good health and CMV-seronegative. The CDR3 runs from the conserved cysteine through the conserved F or W. The order of the fields is CDR3 length, J gene, V gene, D gene, CDR3 DNA, CDR3 protein. The D gene is left open where the match is weak.

length: 16; J: TRBJ2-7; V: TRBV12-5; D: TRBD2; DNA: TGTGCTAGTGTTTTACATGAGGGAGGGAACTCCTACGAGCAGTACTTC; CDR3: CASVLHEGGNSYEQYF
length: 15; J: TRBJ1-5; V: TRBV4-1; D: -; DNA: TGCGCCAGCAGCCAAGATGGGGTCATAGCGACGCCCCAGCATTTT; CDR3: CASSQDGVIATPQHF
length: 14; J: TRBJ1-5; V: TRBV5-1; D: -; DNA: TGCGCCAGCAGCTTGGGACTGATCGGTCAGCCCCAGCATTTT; CDR3: CASSLGLIGQPQHF
length: 18; J: TRBJ2-7; V: TRBV23-1; D: TRBD1; DNA: TGCGCCAGCAGTCCCCCGATGGGTGACAGGGACCCACCCTACGAGCAGTACTTC; CDR3: CASSPPMGDRDPPYEQYF
length: 16; J: TRBJ1-1; V: TRBV19; D: TRBD1; DNA: TGTGCCAGTAGCGTAGGAACAGGGGCACTGAACACTGAAGCTTTCTTT; CDR3: CASSVGTGALNTEAFF
length: 14; J: TRBJ1-1; V: TRBV19; D: -; DNA: TGTGCCAGTACCGAAAACAGGGACGACACTGAAGCTTTCTTT; CDR3: CASTENRDDTEAFF
length: 14; J: TRBJ1-2; V: TRBV6-6; D: -; DNA: TGTGCCAGCAGTTACTCGATGGGAGACGCTGGCTACACCTTC; CDR3: CASSYSMGDAGYTF
length: 15; J: TRBJ1-2; V: TRBV6-5; D: -; DNA: TGTGCCAGCAGTTACAGGGGCCGTTCTAACTATGGCTACACCTTC; CDR3: CASSYRGRSNYGYTF
length: 15; J: TRBJ2-6; V: TRBV28; D: -; DNA: TGTGCCAGCAGTCCCCCGAGCTCTGGGGCCAACGTCCTGACTTTC; CDR3: CASSPPSSGANVLTF
length: 14; J: TRBJ2-7; V: TRBV19; D: -; DNA: TGTGCCAGTAGTATTCAGGGAGGCTCCTACGAGCAGTACTTC; CDR3: CASSIQGGSYEQYF
length: 13; J: TRBJ2-1; V: TRBV6-4; D: TRBD2; DNA: TGTGCCAGCAGTAGGCGGGAGAATAATGAGCAGTTCTTC; CDR3: CASSRRENNEQFF
length: 13; J: TRBJ2-7; V: TRBV28; D: -; DNA: TGTGCCAGCAGTTTACTTGCGGGCTACGAGCAGTACTTC; CDR3: CASSLLAGYEQYF
length: 16; J: TRBJ2-2; V: TRBV5-1; D: TRBD2; DNA: TGCGCCAGCAGCTTGACTAGCGGGAGCTTAACCGGGGAGCTGTTTTTT; CDR3: CASSLTSGSLTGELFF
length: 16; J: TRBJ2-1; V: TRBV2; D: TRBD2; DNA: TGTGCCAGCAGTGGGACTAGCGGGAGTACGGGGAATGAGCAGTTCTTC; CDR3: CASSGTSGSTGNEQFF
length: 18; J: TRBJ2-3; V: TRBV5-1; D: TRBD2; DNA: TGCGCCAGCAGTGACAGGGCTAGCGGGAGGGCCGTTACAGATACGCAGTATTTT; CDR3: CASSDRASGRAVTDTQYF
length: 17; J: TRBJ2-4; V: TRBV5-1; D: TRBD2; DNA: TGCGCCAGCAGCTTAGCGCCTAGCGGGGATCTCAAAAACATTCAGTACTTC; CDR3: CASSLAPSGDLKNIQYF
length: 14; J: TRBJ2-3; V: TRBV6-6; D: TRBD2; DNA: TGTGCCAGCAACCAGCGGGAGCATAAAGATACGCAGTATTTT; CDR3: CASNQREHKDTQYF
length: 16; J: TRBJ2-5; V: TRBV5-3; D: TRBD1; DNA: TGTGCCAGAAGCTTCGGTCGGGACAGGGGCCAAGAGACCCAGTACTTC; CDR3: CARSFGRDRGQETQYF
length: 14; J: TRBJ1-3; V: TRBV30; D: TRBD1; DNA: TGTGCCTGGAGTGAGGGGGCGTCTGGAAACACCATATATTTT; CDR3: CAWSEGASGNTIYF
length: 14; J: TRBJ2-3; V: TRBV9; D: -; DNA: TGTGCCAGCAGCCCGAGCGCAAGCACAGATACGCAGTATTTT; CDR3: CASSPSASTDTQYF
length: 13; J: TRBJ2-7; V: TRBV28; D: -; DNA: TGTGCCAGCATTCAGGGAACCGCCTACGAGCAGTACTTC; CDR3: CASIQGTAYEQYF
length: 15; J: TRBJ2-5; V: TRBV9; D: TRBD2; DNA: TGTGCCAGCAGCAACCAGCGGGGGTACGAGGAGACCCAGTACTTC; CDR3: CASSNQRGYEETQYF
length: 16; J: TRBJ2-3; V: TRBV4-1; D: TRBD2; DNA: TGCGCCAGCAGCCAGGGAAGCGGGAGTTCTTCAAATACGCAGTATTTT; CDR3: CASSQGSGSSSNTQYF
length: 16; J: TRBJ1-5; V: TRBV28; D: TRBD1; DNA: TGTGCCAGCAGGTACCAACAGGGGTATAGCAATCAGCCCCAGCATTTT; CDR3: CASRYQQGYSNQPQHF
length: 14; J: TRBJ2-3; V: TRBV28; D: TRBD2; DNA: TGTGCCACCCAAAGGAGCCTAGCGGGAAATACGCAGTATTTT; CDR3: CATQRSLAGNTQYF
length: 15; J: TRBJ1-3; V: TRBV7-2; D: -; DNA: TGTGCCAGCAGCAATTCCCGGGGGGCAGGAAACACCATATATTTT; CDR3: CASSNSRGAGNTIYF
length: 13; J: TRBJ1-1; V: TRBV25-1; D: TRBD1; DNA: TGTGCCAGCAGATCAGGGGGTTTGGGTGAAGCTTTCTTT; CDR3: CASRSGGLGEAFF
length: 16; J: TRBJ1-5; V: TRBV19; D: -; DNA: TGTGCCAGTAGATATAGGACAGAAAATAGCAATCAGCCCCAGCATTTT; CDR3: CASRYRTENSNQPQHF
length: 13; J: TRBJ2-5; V: TRBV5-1; D: TRBD2; DNA: TGCGCCAGCAGCCCAGCGGGGGGAGAGACCCAGTACTTC; CDR3: CASSPAGGETQYF
length: 15; J: TRBJ2-2; V: TRBV9; D: TRBD1; DNA: TGTGCCAGCAGCGTAGAAGGGACAGGGACCGGGGAGCTGTTTTTT; CDR3: CASSVEGTGTGELFF
length: 14; J: TRBJ2-7; V: TRBV28; D: -; DNA: TGTGCCAGCAGTCCGCCGACATACTCCTACGAGCAGTACTTC; CDR3: CASSPPTYSYEQYF
length: 16; J: TRBJ1-3; V: TRBV9; D: TRBD1; DNA: TGTGCCAGCAGCGTACTGGACAGGGGCTCTGGAAACACCATATATTTT; CDR3: CASSVLDRGSGNTIYF
length: 13; J: TRBJ1-4; V: TRBV29-1; D: TRBD1; DNA: TGCAGCGTTTCGACAGGGTATGGTGAAAAACTGTTTTTT; CDR3: CSVSTGYGEKLFF
length: 19; J: TRBJ1-1; V: TRBV18; D: TRBD1; DNA: TGTGCCAGCTCACTCCAAGGACAGGCTCCGGGGGGGATGAACACTGAAGCTTTCTTT; CDR3: CASSLQGQAPGGMNTEAFF
length: 15; J: TRBJ1-1; V: TRBV19; D: -; DNA: TGTGCCAGTAGTATAGAAGGGCGCGGGCCCACTGAAGCTTTCTTT; CDR3: CASSIEGRGPTEAFF
length: 16; J: TRBJ1-4; V: TRBV4-3; D: -; DNA: TGCGCCAGCAGCCAAGCGGGGGTCGGATATAATGAAAAACTGTTTTTT; CDR3: CASSQAGVGYNEKLFF
length: 15; J: TRBJ1-1; V: TRBV19; D: TRBD1; DNA: TGTGCCAGTAGCGCGACCGTAAGACAGGGTCTTGAAGCTTTCTTT; CDR3: CASSATVRQGLEAFF
length: 11; J: TRBJ2-3; V: TRBV5-1; D: -; DNA: TGCGCCAGCAGCTTGGCGGATACGCAGTATTTT; CDR3: CASSLADTQYF
length: 18; J: TRBJ2-5; V: TRBV2; D: TRBD2; DNA: TGTGCCAGCAGTGAACTAAATTTTTGGACTAGCGTACAAGAGACCCAGTACTTC; CDR3: CASSELNFWTSVQETQYF
length: 15; J: TRBJ2-7; V: TRBV2; D: TRBD1; DNA: TGTGCCAGCAGGGGTAATGGACAGGGGTCCCACGAGCAGTACTTC; CDR3: CASRGNGQGSHEQYF
length: 15; J: TRBJ1-5; V: TRBV19; D: TRBD1; DNA: TGTGCCAGTAGTAATGGACAGGGGAACAATCAGCCCCAGCATTTT; CDR3: CASSNGQGNNQPQHF
length: 16; J: TRBJ2-7; V: TRBV19; D: TRBD1; DNA: TGTGCCAGTAGGCCGGGACAGGAGCCTAGCCCCTACGAGCAGTACTTC; CDR3: CASRPGQEPSPYEQYF
length: 16; J: TRBJ1-1; V: TRBV27; D: TRBD1; DNA: TGTGCCAGCAGTCCTGGGACAGGGGGCGTCTCTACTGAAGCTTTCTTT; CDR3: CASSPGTGGVSTEAFF
length: 14; J: TRBJ1-5; V: TRBV7-2; D: -; DNA: TGTGCCAGCAGCTTTGGAGGGCCCAATCAGCCCCAGCATTTT; CDR3: CASSFGGPNQPQHF
length: 12; J: TRBJ2-7; V: TRBV10-3; D: -; DNA: TGTGCCATCAGTGTCCAGGGTTACGAGCAGTACTTC; CDR3: CAISVQGYEQYF
length: 17; J: TRBJ2-1; V: TRBV10-3; D: TRBD2; DNA: TGTGCCATCAGCCCGAACCCCAAGCGGGGGGCGCACAATGAGCAGTTCTTC; CDR3: CAISPNPKRGAHNEQFF
length: 17; J: TRBJ1-1; V: TRBV28; D: -; DNA: TGTGCCAGCCTGCTTGGGGTTGAGGTGGGAGATGCCACTGAAGCTTTCTTT; CDR3: CASLLGVEVGDATEAFF
length: 16; J: TRBJ2-1; V: TRBV27; D: -; DNA: TGTGCCAGCAGTTTATACCGGGACATCACCTACAATGAGCAGTTCTTC; CDR3: CASSLYRDITYNEQFF